The 10 T cell receptor beta chains reported below all come from one sample, sequenced in a study of human CD8 memory T cell subsets. Libraries for TCR beta were constructed using UMI-labeled 5' RACE. TCRdb re-called the 5' RACE reads, yielding one record per CDR3 amino acid sequence without DNA. This sample lists thousands of distinct CDR3 sequences; its ten largest clones have about 35%. Sequencing input: CD8+ effector memory T cells (TEM) sorted from PBMCs. The subset is: effector memory CD8 T cells, CCR7- CD45RO+ CD95+. All receptors derive from a human donor in good health.

The genes are TRBV7-8 and TRBJ2-7; as DNA is missing, the TRBD1 call by TCRdb cannot be tested. Germline CDR1 SGHVS, CDR2 FQNEAQ. This CDR3 spans 14 amino acids. The CDR3 region is CASRQTGMSDEQYF. The full variable domain, completed using reference TRBV7-8 and TRBJ2-7, is GAGVSQSPRYKVAKRGQDVALRCDPISGHVSLFWYQQALGQGPEFLTYFQNEAQLDKSGLPSDRFFAERPEGSVSTLKIQRTQQEDSAVYLCASRQTGMSDEQYFGPGTRLTVT.

CDR3: CSARTGTYEQYF. The chain uses TRBV20-1 and TRBJ2-7; without DNA, the TCRdb call of TRBD1 cannot be checked. The CDR3 runs to 12 residues. From germline, CDR1 is DFQATT and CDR2 SNEGSKA (reference sequence).

The chain employs TRBV6-1 and TRBJ2-3; TCRdb's assignment of TRBD1 cannot be checked, as there is no DNA. The V gene's germline CDR1 is MNHNS and CDR2 SASEGT. CDR3 length: 15 amino acids. CDR3 residues: CASSEVAGGADTQYF.

By frequency, this clonotype is medium-sized. The chain employs TRBV6-6 and TRBJ2-3; TCRdb proposes TRBD2, but this gene call is untestable without DNA. The CDR3 is 16 amino acids. CDR1 is MNHNY and CDR2 is SVGAGI in the germline V gene (reference sequence). The CDR3 spells CASSTLAGASTDTQYF.

The CDR3 reads CASSSLLAGVDEQYF. The chain is built from TRBV12-3 or TRBV12-4 and TRBJ2-7; the TRBD2 assignment by TCRdb is unverifiable without DNA. The CDR3 contains 15 residues.

The genes are TRBV5-4 and TRBJ2-7; TCRdb picks TRBD2, but there is no DNA to check that call. Per the germline V gene, CDR1 is SGHNT and CDR2 is YYREEE (reference sequence). The CDR3 extends over 13 amino acids. The CDR3 is CASSLTGSNEQYF.

The chain has TRBV5-6 and TRBJ2-7. Germline V lookup: CDR1 SGHDT, CDR2 YYEEEE. This CDR3 comprises 13 residues. The CDR3 sequence: CASSLGQSYEQYF.

V usage is TRBV4-2 and J usage is TRBJ2-2. The CDR3 has 16 residues. Germline V gives CDR1 LGHNA, CDR2 YNFKEQ. The CDR3 is CASSQELDGFTGELFF.

This chain connects TRBV5-1 to TRBJ2-1; TCRdb gives TRBD2 as the D gene, but with no DNA this cannot be confirmed. CDR1 and CDR2 from the germline V gene are SGHRS and YFSETQ. The CDR3 is 14 amino acids. CDR3 in amino acids: CASSFTSGENEQFF.

This sequence joins TRBV28 and TRBJ1-2; no DNA is available, so the TRBD1 call from TCRdb remains unchecked. Germline assignment: CDR1 MDHEN and CDR2 SYDVKM. The CDR3 sequence is 13 residues long. The CDR3 loop reads CASSWAGGSGYTF.